The entry below gives a single TCR beta chain sequence along with its context. What it recognizes is unknown. The entry originates in a study of cytomegalovirus exposure and HLA in healthy donors. Study observations and caveats: Previous analysis showed most TCR beta V segments were productive about 90% or about 30% of the time.

Both 60 Vbeta primers and 13 Jbeta primers went into the PCR. As handled by the study authors: An analysis that came later counted some 85 million unique TCR beta chains, approximately 9.9 million shared. Clones were read by immunoSEQ multiplex PCR, and TCRdb kept only the in-frame ones, dropping some. That table furnishes V, J and clone size, whereas the DNA furnished D and trimming. The sample records over 120,000 clones, about 80% being singletons. Germline V gene sequence: CDR1 GTSNPN, CDR2 SVGIG (reference sequence). Unmatched junction bases numbered 11, after V lost 3 bases and J lost 7 bases. This CDR3 spans 14 amino acids.

The sample taken for sequencing was PBMCs. This clonotype was sampled from a woman aged 60-75 years in good health and CMV-seropositive. The rearrangement links TRBV30 to TRBJ1-2, with 7 bases fitting TRBD1. CDR3 in amino acids: CAWSETGEEGGYTF. The CDR3 bases are TGTGCCTGGAGCGAAACAGGGGAGGAAGGTGGCTACACCTTC. The full variable domain, in which reference TRBV30 and TRBJ1-2 provide the parts outside the CDR3, is SQTIHQWPATLVQPVGSPLSLECTVEGTSNPNLYWYRQAAGRGLQLLFYSVGIGQISSEVPQNLSASRPQDRQFILSSKKLLLSDSGFYLCAWSETGEEGGYTFGSGTRLTVV.